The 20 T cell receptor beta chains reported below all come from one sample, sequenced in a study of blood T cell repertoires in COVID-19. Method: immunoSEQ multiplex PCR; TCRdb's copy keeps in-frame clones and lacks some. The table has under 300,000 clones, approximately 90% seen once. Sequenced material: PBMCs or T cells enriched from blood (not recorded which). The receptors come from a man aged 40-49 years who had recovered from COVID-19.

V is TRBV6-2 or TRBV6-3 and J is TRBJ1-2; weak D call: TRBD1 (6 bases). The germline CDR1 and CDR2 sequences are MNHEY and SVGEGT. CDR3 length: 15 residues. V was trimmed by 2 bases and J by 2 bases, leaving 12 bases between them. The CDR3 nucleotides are TGTGCCAGCAGTTACGCGGGGGCGGCGAACTATGGCTACACCTTC. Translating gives CASSYAGAANYGYTF.

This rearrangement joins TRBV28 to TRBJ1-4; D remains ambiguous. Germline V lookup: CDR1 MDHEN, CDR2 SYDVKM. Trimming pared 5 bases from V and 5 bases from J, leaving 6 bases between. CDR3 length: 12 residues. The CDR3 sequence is CASSPPNEKLFF. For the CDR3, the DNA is TGTGCCAGCAGTCCTCCCAATGAAAAACTGTTTTTT.

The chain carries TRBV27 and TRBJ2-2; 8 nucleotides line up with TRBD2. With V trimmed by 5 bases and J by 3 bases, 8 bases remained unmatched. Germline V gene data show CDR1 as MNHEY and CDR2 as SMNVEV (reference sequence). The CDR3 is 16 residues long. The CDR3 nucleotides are TGTGCCAGCAGTCCCCCGGGAGGGACTCACACCGGGGAGCTGTTTTTT. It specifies CASSPPGGTHTGELFF.

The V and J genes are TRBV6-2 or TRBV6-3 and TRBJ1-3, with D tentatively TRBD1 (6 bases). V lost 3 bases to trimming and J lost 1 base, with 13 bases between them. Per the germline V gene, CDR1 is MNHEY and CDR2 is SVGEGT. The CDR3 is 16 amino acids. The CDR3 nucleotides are TGTGCCAGCAGTTATCAGGGGCCGAGTTCTGGAAACACCATATATTTT. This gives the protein CASSYQGPSSGNTIYF.

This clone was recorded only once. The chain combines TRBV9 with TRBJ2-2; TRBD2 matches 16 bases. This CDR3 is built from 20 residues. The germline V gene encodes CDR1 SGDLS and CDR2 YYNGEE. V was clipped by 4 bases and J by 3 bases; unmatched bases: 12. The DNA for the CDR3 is TGTGCCAGCAGCCTCCTACCGGGACTAGCGGGAGGGTCAGACACCGGGGAGCTGTTTTTT. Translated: CASSLLPGLAGGSDTGELFF.

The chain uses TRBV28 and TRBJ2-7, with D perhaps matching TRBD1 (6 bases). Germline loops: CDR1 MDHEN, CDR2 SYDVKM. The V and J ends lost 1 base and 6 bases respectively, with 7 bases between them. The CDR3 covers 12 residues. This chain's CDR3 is CASSLYRAEQYF. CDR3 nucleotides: TGTGCCAGCAGTTTATACAGGGCCGAGCAGTACTTC. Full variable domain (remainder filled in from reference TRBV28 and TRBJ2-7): DVKVTQSSRYLVKRTGEKVFLECVQDMDHENMFWYRQDPGLGLRLIYFSYDVKMKEKGDIPEGYSVSREKKERFSLILESASTNQTSMYLCASSLYRAEQYFGPGTRLTVT.

The CDR3 region has the DNA TGTGCCAGTAGTAACAAAAAAATAAGAGACAGTGCGGGGGCCAACGTCCTGACTTTC. Protein sequence: CASSNKKIRDSAGANVLTF. The rearrangement uses TRBV19 and TRBJ2-6; tentative D call: TRBD1 (5 bases). The germline gives CDR1 LNHDA, CDR2 SQIVND (reference sequence). The CDR3 has 19 amino acids. The V end lost 4 bases, the J end lost 4 bases, and 23 bases lay between the germline ends.

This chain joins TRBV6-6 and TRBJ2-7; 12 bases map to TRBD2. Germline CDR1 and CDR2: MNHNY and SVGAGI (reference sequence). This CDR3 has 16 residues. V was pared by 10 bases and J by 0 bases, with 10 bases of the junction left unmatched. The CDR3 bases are TGTGCCACTATGAAAGGACTAGCGGGAAACTCCTACGAGCAGTACTTC. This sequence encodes CATMKGLAGNSYEQYF.

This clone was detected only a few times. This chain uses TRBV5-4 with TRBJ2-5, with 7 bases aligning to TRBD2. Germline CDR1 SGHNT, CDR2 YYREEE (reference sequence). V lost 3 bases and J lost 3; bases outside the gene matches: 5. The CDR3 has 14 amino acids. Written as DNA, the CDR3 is TGTGCCAGCAGCTCAAAGCTAGCGGAAGAGACCCAGTACTTC. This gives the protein CASSSKLAEETQYF. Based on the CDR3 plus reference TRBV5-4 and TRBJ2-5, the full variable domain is ETGVTQSPTHLIKTRGQQVTLRCSSQSGHNTVSWYQQALGQGPQFIFQYYREEENGRGNFPPRFSGLQFPNYSSELNVNALELDDSALYLCASSSKLAEETQYFGPGTRLLVL.

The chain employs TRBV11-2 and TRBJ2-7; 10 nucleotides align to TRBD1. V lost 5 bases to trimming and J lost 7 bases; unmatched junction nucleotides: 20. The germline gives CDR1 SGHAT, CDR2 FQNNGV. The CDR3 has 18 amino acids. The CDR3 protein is CASSNRDRGIQTRGEQYF. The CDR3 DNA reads TGTGCCAGCAGCAACCGGGACAGGGGAATTCAAACCCGAGGGGAGCAGTACTTC.

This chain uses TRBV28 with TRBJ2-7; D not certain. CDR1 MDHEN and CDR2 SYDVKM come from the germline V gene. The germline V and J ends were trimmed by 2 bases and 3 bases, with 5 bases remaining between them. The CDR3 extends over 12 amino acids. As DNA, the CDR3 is TGTGCCAGCAGTTTAAACGGCTACGAGCAGTACTTC. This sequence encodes CASSLNGYEQYF.

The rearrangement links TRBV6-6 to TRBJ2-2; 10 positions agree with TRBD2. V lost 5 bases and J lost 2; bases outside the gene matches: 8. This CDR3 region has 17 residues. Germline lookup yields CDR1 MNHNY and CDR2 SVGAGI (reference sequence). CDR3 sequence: CASSRFPSGGNTGELFF. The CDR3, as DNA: TGTGCCAGCAGTAGATTTCCTAGCGGGGGAAACACCGGGGAGCTGTTTTTT.

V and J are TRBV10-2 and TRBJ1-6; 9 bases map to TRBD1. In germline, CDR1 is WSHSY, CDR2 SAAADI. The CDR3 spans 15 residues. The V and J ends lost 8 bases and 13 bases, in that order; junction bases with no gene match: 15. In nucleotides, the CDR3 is TGCGCCAGCGTTGAGCGGGGACAGGGTCGTTTTCCCCTCCACTTT. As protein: CASVERGQGRFPLHF.

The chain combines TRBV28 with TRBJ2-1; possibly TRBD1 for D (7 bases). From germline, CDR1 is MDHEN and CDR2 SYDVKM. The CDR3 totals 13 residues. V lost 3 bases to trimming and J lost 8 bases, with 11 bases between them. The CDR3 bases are TGTGCCAGCAGTTTGGCAGGGGGGCATGAGCAGTTCTTC. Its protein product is CASSLAGGHEQFF.

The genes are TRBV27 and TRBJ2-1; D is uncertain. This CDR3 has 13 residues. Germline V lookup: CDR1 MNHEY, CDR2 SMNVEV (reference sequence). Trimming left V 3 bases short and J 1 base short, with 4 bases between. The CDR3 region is CASSLSSYNEQFF. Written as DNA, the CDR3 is TGTGCCAGCAGTTTGTCTTCCTACAATGAGCAGTTCTTC.

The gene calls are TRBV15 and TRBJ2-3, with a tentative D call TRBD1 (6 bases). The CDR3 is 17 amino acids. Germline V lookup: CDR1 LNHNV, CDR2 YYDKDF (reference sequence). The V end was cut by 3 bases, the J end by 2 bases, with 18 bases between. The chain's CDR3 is CATSSSSGVRNTDTQYF. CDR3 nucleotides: TGTGCCACCAGCAGTTCGTCAGGGGTGAGGAACACAGATACGCAGTATTTT.

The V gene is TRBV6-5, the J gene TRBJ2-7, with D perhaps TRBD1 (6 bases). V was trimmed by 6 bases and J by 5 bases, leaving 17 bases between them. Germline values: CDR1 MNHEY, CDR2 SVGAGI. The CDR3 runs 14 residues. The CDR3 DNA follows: TGTGCCAGCAGCGTCGCGCCGGACAGTCACGAGCAGTACTTC. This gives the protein CASSVAPDSHEQYF.

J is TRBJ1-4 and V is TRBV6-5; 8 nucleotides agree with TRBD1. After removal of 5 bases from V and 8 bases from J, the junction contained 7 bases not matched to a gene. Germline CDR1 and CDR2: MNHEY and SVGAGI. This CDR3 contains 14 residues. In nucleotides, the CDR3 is TGTGCCAGCAGTCGAGACAGGGGTAAAGAAAAACTGTTTTTT. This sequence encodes CASSRDRGKEKLFF.

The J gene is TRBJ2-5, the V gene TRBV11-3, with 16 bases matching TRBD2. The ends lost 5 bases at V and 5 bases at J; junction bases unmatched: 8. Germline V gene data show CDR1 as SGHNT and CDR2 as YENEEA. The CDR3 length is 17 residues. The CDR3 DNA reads TGTGCCAGCAGCCCTGGGACTAGCGGGGGGGCTTTCGAGACCCAGTACTTC. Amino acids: CASSPGTSGGAFETQYF.

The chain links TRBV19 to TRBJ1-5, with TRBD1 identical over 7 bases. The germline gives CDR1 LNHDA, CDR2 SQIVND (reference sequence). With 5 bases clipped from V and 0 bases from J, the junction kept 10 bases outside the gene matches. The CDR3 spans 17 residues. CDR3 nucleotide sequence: TGTGCCAGTAGTCCCCGGACAGGATTATCTAGCAATCAGCCCCAGCATTTT. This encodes CASSPRTGLSSNQPQHF.